This TCR beta chain was recovered during a study of technical replicates of blood from a handful of donors. The ends were cut back, 8 bases at V and 0 bases at J, with 16 bases in the middle. From germline, CDR1 is KGHSH and CDR2 LQKENI. This CDR3 has 15 amino acids. The protocol was immunoSEQ multiplex PCR, while the TCRdb copy is restricted to in-frame clones and leaves out a portion. The sample includes approximately 100,000 clones, approximately 96% of them seen just once. The sequencing input was T cells isolated from PBMCs. The V and J genes are TRBV18 and TRBJ1-2; no reliable D call. The TCR originated in a human donor in good health. CDR3 in DNA: TGTGCCAGCAGCCGGCCGGGGATAGCTAACTATGGCTACACCTTC. Amino acid sequence: CASSRPGIANYGYTF.